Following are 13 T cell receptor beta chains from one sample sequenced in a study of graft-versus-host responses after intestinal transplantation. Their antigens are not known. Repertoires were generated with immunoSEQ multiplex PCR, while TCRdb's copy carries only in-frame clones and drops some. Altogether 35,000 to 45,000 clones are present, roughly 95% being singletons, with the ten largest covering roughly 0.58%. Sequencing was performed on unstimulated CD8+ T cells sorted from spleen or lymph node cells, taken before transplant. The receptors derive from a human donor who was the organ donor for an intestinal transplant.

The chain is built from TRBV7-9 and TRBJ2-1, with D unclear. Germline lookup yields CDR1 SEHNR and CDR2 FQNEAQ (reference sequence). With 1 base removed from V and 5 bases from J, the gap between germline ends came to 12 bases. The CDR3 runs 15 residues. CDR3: CASSLGRPINNEQFF. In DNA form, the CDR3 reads TGTGCCAGCAGCTTAGGGCGCCCGATAAACAATGAGCAGTTCTTC.

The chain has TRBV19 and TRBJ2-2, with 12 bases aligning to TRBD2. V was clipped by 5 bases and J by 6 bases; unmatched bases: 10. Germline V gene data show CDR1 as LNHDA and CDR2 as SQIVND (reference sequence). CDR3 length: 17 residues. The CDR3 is CASSLPSGGATPGELFF. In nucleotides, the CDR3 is TGTGCCAGTAGTTTGCCTAGCGGGGGGGCTACTCCCGGGGAGCTGTTTTTT.

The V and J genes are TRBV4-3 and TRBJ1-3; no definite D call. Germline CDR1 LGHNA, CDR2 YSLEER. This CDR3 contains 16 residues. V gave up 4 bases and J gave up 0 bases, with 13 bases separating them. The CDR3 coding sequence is TGCGCCAGCAGCCCCAGTGGTGGAGACTCTGGAAACACCATATATTTT. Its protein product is CASSPSGGDSGNTIYF.

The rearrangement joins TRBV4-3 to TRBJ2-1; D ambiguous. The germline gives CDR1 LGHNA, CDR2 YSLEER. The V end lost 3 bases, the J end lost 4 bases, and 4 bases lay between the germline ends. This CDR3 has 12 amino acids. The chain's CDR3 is CASSQDYNEQFF. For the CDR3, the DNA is TGCGCCAGCAGCCAGGATTACAATGAGCAGTTCTTC.

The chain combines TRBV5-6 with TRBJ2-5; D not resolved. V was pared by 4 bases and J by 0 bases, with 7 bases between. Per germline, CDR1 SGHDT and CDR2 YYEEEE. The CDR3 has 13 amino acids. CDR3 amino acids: CASSPRYQETQYF. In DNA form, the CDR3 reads TGTGCCAGCAGCCCGAGGTACCAAGAGACCCAGTACTTC.

The DNA of the CDR3 is TGTGCCAGCAGCTTGGCTTGGGGTACGGTGAACACTGAAGCTTTCTTT. Translated: CASSLAWGTVNTEAFF. This rearrangement joins TRBV5-6 to TRBJ1-1, with D unresolved. The germline gives CDR1 SGHDT, CDR2 YYEEEE. Trimming removed 0 bases from V and 0 bases from J, with 12 bases in between. The CDR3 runs 16 residues.

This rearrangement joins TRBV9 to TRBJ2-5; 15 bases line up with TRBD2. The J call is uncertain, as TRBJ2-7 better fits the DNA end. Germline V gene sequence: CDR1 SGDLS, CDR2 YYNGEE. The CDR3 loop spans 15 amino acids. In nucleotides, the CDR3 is TGTGCCAGCAGCGTCGGGACTAGCGGGGGGAACGAGCAGTACTTC. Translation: CASSVGTSGGNEQYF.

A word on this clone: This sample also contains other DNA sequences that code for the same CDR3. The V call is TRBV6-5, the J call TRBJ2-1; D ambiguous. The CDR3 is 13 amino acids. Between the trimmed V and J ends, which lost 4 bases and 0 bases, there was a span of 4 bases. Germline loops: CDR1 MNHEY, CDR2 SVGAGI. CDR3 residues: CASSWASYNEQFF. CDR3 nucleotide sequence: TGTGCCAGCAGTTGGGCCTCCTACAATGAGCAGTTCTTC.

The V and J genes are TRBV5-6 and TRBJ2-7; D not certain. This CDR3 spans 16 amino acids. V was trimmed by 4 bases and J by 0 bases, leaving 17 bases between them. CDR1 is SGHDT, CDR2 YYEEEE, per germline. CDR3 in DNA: TGTGCCAGCAGCCCGCGGACGGAAGAGAGCTCCTACGAGCAGTACTTC. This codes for CASSPRTEESSYEQYF. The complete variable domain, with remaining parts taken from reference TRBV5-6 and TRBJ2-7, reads DAGVTQSPTHLIKTRGQQVTLRCSPKSGHDTVSWYQQALGQGPQFIFQYYEEEERQRGNFPDRFSGHQFPNYSSELNVNALLLGDSALYLCASSPRTEESSYEQYFGPGTRLTVT.

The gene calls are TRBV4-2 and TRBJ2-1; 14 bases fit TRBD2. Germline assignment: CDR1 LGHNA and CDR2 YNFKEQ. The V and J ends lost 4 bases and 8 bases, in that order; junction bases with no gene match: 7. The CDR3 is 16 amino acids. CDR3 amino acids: CASSPPTSGGVDEQFF. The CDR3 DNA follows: TGTGCCAGCAGCCCACCGACTAGCGGGGGGGTAGATGAGCAGTTCTTC.

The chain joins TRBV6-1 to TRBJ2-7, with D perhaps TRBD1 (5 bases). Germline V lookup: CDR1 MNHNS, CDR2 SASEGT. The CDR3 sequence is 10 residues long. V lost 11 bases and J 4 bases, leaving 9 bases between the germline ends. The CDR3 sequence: CAHQGYEQYF. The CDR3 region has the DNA TGTGCCCACCAGGGTTACGAGCAGTACTTC.

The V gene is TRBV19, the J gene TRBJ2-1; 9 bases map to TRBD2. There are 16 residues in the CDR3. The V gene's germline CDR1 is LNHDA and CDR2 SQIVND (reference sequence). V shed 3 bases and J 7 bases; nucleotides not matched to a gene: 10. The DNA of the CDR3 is TGTGCCAGTAGTATTCTAGCGGGGTATTTGGGGAATGAGCAGTTCTTC. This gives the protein CASSILAGYLGNEQFF.

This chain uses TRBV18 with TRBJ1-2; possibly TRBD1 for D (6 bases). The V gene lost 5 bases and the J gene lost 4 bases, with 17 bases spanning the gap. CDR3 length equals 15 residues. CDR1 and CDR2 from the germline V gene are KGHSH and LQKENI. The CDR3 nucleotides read TGTGCCAGCTCATTTACAGGGCGAGGGGGCTATGGCTACACCTTC. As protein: CASSFTGRGGYGYTF.